The T cell receptor (beta chain) under discussion was sequenced for a study of OX40 agonist ivuxolimab in advanced cancers. Whole-study context: Cancers in dose escalation were hepatocellular, melanoma, renal cell and head and neck. Prior anti-PD-1, anti-PD-L1 or anti-CTLA-4 therapy was allowed; roughly 40% had some. Study conclusions and caveats: At 0.1 to 3.0 mg/kg and by week 6, CD4+ and CD8+ T cells in the blood had expanded clonally.

Concerning this clone itself: What it binds is not known.

V gave up 1 base and J gave up 5 bases, with 18 bases separating them. This CDR3 region has 17 residues. The V gene's germline CDR1 is MDHEN and CDR2 SYDVKM. Repertoires were generated with immunoSEQ multiplex PCR, while TCRdb's copy carries only in-frame clones and drops some. The repertoire has roughly 32,000 clones, about 92% of them found once; the top ten carry less than 30%. The rearrangement uses TRBV28 and TRBJ2-1; the D gene is possibly TRBD2 (7 bases). The clonotype was recovered from an adult with an advanced solid tumor such as melanoma, head and neck, liver or kidney cancer. The material sequenced was CD4+ or CD8+ T cells sorted from blood, taken in a trial of the OX40 agonist ivuxolimab. The CDR3 loop is CASSLLRGPHHDNEQFF. In nucleotides, the CDR3 is TGTGCCAGCAGTTTATTGCGGGGGCCCCACCACGACAATGAGCAGTTCTTC.